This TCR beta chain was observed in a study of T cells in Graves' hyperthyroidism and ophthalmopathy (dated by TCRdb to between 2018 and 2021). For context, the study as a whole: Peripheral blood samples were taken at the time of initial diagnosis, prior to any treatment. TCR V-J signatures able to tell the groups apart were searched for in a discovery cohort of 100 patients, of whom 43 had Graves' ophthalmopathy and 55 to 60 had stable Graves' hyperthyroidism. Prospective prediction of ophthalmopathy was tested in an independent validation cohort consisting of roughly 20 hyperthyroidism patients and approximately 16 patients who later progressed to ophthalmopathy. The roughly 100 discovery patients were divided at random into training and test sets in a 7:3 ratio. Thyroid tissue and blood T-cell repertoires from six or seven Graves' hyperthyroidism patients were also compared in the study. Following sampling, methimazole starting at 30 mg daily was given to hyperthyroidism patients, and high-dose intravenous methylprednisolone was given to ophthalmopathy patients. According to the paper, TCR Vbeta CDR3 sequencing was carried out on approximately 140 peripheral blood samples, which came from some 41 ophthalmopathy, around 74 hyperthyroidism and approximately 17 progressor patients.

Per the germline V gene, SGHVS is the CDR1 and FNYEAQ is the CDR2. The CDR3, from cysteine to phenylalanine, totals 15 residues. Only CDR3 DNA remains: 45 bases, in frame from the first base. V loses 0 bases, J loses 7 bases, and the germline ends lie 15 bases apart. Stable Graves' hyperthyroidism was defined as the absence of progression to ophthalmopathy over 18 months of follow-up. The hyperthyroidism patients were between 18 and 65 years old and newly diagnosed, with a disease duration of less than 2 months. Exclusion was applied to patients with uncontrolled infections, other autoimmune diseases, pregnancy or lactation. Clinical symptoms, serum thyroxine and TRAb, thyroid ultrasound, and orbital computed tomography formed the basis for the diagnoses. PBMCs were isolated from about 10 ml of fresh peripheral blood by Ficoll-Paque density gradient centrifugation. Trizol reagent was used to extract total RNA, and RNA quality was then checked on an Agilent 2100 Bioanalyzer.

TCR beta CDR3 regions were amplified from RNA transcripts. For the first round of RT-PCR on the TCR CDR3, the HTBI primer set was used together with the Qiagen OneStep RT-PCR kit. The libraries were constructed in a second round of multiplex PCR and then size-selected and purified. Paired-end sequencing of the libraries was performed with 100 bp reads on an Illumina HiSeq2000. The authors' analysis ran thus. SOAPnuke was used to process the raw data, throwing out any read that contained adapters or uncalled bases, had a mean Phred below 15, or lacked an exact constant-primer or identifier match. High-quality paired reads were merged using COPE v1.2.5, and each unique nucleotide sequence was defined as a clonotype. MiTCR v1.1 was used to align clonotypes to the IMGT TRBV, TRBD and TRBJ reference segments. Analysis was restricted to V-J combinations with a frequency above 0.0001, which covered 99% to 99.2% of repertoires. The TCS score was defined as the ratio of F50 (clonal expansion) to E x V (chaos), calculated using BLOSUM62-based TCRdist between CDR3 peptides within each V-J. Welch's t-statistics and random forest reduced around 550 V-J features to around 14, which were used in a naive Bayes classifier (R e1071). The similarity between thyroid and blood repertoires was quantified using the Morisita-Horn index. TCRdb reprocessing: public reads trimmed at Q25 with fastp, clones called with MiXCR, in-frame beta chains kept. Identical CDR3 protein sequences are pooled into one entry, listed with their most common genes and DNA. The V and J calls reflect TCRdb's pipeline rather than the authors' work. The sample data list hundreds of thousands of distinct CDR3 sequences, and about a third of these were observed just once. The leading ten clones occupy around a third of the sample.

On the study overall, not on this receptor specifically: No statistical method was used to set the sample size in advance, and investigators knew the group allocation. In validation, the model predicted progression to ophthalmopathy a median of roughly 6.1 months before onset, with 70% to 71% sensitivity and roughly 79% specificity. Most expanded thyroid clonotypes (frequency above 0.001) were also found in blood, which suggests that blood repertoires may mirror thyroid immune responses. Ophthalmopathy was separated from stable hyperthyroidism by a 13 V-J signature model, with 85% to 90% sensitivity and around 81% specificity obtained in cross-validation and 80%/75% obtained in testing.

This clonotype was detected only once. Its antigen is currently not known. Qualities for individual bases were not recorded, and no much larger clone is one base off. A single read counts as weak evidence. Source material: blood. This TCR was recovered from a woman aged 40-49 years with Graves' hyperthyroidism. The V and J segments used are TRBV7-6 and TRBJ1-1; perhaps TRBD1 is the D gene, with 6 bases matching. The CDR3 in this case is CASSLAGRGYNEAFF. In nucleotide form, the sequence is TGTGCCAGCAGCTTAGCCGGCAGGGGCTACAATGAAGCTTTCTTT.